The T cell receptor (beta chain) described here comes from a study of CD8 T cells in ankylosing spondylitis. Whole-study findings and limits: Matched ankylosing spondylitis synovial fluid reportedly contained a significantly enriched population of disease-linked clones. Within ankylosing spondylitis blood, a TCR beta motif made up of under 10 highly homologous variants appeared to be characteristic.

Germline CDR1 and CDR2: SEHNR and FQNEAQ (reference sequence). The V gene lost 1 base and the J gene lost 4 bases, with 10 bases spanning the gap. This CDR3 region has 14 residues. TCRdb ran MiXCR on the 5' RACE reads and lists one entry per CDR3 protein. The table includes 500,000 to 550,000 distinct CDR3 sequences, more than 9.5% detected once. A remark on this clonotype: Its antigen is not known.

The source material was blood, either unsorted or a sorted T cell fraction (not recorded which). The rearrangement uses TRBV7-9 and TRBJ1-2; no clear D gene. The TCR originated in a male donor with ankylosing spondylitis. CDR3 amino acids: CASSLGGSSYGYTF. The CDR3 nucleotides are TGTGCCAGCAGCTTAGGAGGCAGCTCCTATGGCTACACCTTC.